The 12 T cell receptor beta chains reported below all come from one sample, sequenced in a study of control samples from healthy donors and cancer patients. TCRdb's table, derived via immunoSEQ multiplex PCR, lists solely in-frame clones and lacks some. Here the sample spans about 140,000 clones, approximately 94% being singletons. Sequencing was done on a sample of blood. These receptors were taken from a man aged 35 to 55 in good health.

The chain recombines TRBV18 with TRBJ1-5; 8 bases match TRBD1. CDR3 length: 14 residues. Germline-derived CDR1 and CDR2 are KGHSH and LQKENI. Germline trimming cut 6 bases from V and 5 bases from J; bases unmatched to any gene: 6. The CDR3 bases are TGTGCCAGCTCTCCTCAGGGGGCTGATCAGCCCCAGCATTTT. Translating it yields CASSPQGADQPQHF.

To note about this clone: An end of the junction differs from the germline gene, which may be a read error. The chain uses TRBV5-4 and TRBJ1-1; possible D gene TRBD1, 5 bases. CDR1 is SGHNT, CDR2 YYREEE, per germline (reference sequence). This CDR3 has 13 residues. CDR3 in amino acids: CASSLGGGNEAFF. The CDR3 region has the DNA TGTGCCAGCAGTTTGGGCGGGGGGAATGAAGCTTTCTTT.

The chain combines TRBV4-3 with TRBJ1-2; D is unclear. With 0 bases removed from V and 4 bases from J, the gap between germline ends came to 9 bases. This CDR3 is 14 amino acids long. Germline CDR1 reads LGHNA; CDR2 reads YSLEER. DNA for the CDR3: TGCGCCAGCAGCCAAGATAGAGGTTTCTATGGCTACACCTTC. It yields the protein CASSQDRGFYGYTF.

This clone was picked up one time. The rearrangement uses TRBV11-2 and TRBJ2-3, with D possibly TRBD1 on 6 matching bases. The CDR3 sequence is 17 residues long. V lost 3 bases and J 3 bases, leaving 19 bases between the germline ends. CDR1 is SGHAT, CDR2 FQNNGV, per germline. CDR3 residues: CASSFNQVGRGTDTQYF. CDR3 nucleotides: TGTGCCAGCAGCTTTAACCAAGTAGGCAGGGGAACAGATACGCAGTATTTT.

This clone is a singleton in its sample. The chain employs TRBV7-2 and TRBJ2-3, with 15 bases fitting TRBD2. Trimming took 1 base from V and 4 from J; bases not matched to a gene: 6. The CDR3 consists of 18 residues. Germline-derived CDR1 and CDR2 are SGHTA and FQGNSA. The CDR3 here is CASSLDGLAGGPSDTQYF. For the CDR3, the DNA is TGTGCCAGCAGCTTAGATGGACTAGCGGGGGGGCCTTCAGATACGCAGTATTTT.

The J gene is TRBJ2-3, the V gene TRBV7-9; D is possibly TRBD2 (6 bases). The CDR3 contains 14 residues. V was cut by 8 bases and J by 3 bases, with 15 bases left in between. Germline loops: CDR1 SEHNR, CDR2 FQNEAQ (reference sequence). CDR3 coding DNA: TGTGCCAGCGGCAGGGCCGGAGGGACAGATACGCAGTATTTT. Protein: CASGRAGGTDTQYF.

V gene TRBV6-1 combines with J gene TRBJ1-4; 7 nucleotides line up with TRBD1. CDR1 and CDR2 (germline): MNHNS, SASEGT. With 7 bases clipped from V and 7 bases from J, the junction kept 12 bases outside the gene matches. This CDR3 comprises 15 residues. CDR3 nucleotides: TGTGCCAGCACGTACAGAGGGGGCTCGGGTGAAAAACTGTTTTTT. Translated, it gives CASTYRGGSGEKLFF.

CDR3 DNA: TGTGCCAGCAGCTTCGACACCGGGGAGCTGTTTTTT. Protein: CASSFDTGELFF. The chain couples TRBV11-3 to TRBJ2-2; no clear D gene. The germline V gene encodes CDR1 SGHNT and CDR2 YENEEA. V lost 3 bases, J lost 3 bases, and 2 bases lay in between. The CDR3 covers 12 residues.

The chain employs TRBV7-8 and TRBJ2-2; D tentatively fits TRBD1 or TRBD2 (6 bases each). Trimming took off 7 bases at V and 4 bases at J, with 25 bases between the two ends. In germline, CDR1 is SGHVS, CDR2 FQNEAQ. The CDR3 runs 18 residues. CDR3: CASNHRERGGLITGELFF. DNA of the CDR3: TGTGCCAGCAACCACCGGGAAAGAGGGGGGTTGATCACCGGGGAGCTGTTTTTT.

The V call is TRBV15, the J call TRBJ1-2; D perhaps matches TRBD1 (5 bases). Trimming shortened V by 1 base and J by 5 bases, and 11 bases separated the two germline ends. Germline V gene sequence: CDR1 LNHNV, CDR2 YYDKDF (reference sequence). This CDR3 contains 14 residues. The CDR3 spells CATSRVEGYYGYTF. Written as DNA, the CDR3 is TGTGCCACCAGCAGAGTGGAGGGGTATTATGGCTACACCTTC.

The V call is TRBV9, the J call TRBJ2-1, with a weak D call TRBD1 (5 bases). The CDR3 contains 13 residues. The germline V and J ends were trimmed by 3 bases and 7 bases, with 11 bases remaining between them. Germline V gene sequence: CDR1 SGDLS, CDR2 YYNGEE. The CDR3 nucleotides read TGTGCCAGCAGCGGATCGCAGGGAAATGAGCAGTTCTTC. This codes for CASSGSQGNEQFF.

The V and J genes are TRBV11-3 and TRBJ2-2, with 15 bases identical to TRBD2. The CDR3 has 16 amino acids. With V trimmed by 4 bases and J by 5 bases, 2 bases remained unmatched. Germline V gives CDR1 SGHNT, CDR2 YENEEA. The CDR3 DNA is TGTGCCAGCAGCTCGGGACTAGCGGGGGGAACCGGGGAGCTGTTTTTT. Residues: CASSSGLAGGTGELFF.